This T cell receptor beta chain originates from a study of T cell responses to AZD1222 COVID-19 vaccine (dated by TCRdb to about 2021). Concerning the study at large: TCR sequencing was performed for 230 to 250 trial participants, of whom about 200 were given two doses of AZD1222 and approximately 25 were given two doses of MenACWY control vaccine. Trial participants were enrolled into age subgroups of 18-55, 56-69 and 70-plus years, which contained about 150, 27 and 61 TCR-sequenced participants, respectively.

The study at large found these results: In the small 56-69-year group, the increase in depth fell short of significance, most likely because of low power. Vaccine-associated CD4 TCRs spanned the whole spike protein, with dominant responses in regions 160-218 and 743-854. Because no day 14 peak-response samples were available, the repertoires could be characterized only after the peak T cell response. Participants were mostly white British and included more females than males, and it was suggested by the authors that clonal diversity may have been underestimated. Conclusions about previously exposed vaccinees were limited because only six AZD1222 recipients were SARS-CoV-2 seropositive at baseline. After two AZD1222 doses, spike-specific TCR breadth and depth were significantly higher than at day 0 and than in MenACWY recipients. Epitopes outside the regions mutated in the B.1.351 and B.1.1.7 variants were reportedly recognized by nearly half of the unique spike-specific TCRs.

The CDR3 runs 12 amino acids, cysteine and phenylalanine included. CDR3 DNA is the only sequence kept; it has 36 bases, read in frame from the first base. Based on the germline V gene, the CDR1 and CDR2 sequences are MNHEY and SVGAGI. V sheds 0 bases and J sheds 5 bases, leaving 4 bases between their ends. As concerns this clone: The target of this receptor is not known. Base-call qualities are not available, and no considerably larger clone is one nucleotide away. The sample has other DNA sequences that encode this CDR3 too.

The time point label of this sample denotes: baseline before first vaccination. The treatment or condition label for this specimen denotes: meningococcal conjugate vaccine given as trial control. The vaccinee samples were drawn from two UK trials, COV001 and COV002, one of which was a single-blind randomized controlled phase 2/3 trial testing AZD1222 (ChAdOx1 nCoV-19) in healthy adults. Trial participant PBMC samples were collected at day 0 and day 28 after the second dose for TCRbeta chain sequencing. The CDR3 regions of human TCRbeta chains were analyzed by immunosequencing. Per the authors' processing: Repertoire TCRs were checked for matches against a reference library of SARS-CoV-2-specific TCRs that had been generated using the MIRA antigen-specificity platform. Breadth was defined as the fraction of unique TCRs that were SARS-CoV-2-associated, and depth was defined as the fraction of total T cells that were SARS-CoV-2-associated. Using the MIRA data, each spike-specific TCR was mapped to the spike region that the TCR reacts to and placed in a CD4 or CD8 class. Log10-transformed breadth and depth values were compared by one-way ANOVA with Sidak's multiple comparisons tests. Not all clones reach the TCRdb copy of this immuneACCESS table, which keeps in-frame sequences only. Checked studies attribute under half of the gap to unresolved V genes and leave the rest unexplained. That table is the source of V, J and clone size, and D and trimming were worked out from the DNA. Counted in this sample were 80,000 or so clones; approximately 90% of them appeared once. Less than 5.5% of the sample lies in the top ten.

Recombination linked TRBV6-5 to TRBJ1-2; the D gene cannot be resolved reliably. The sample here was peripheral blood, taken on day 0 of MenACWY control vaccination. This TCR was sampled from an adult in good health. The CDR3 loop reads CASSYSGYGYTF. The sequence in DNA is TGTGCCAGCAGTTACTCAGGGTATGGCTACACCTTC.